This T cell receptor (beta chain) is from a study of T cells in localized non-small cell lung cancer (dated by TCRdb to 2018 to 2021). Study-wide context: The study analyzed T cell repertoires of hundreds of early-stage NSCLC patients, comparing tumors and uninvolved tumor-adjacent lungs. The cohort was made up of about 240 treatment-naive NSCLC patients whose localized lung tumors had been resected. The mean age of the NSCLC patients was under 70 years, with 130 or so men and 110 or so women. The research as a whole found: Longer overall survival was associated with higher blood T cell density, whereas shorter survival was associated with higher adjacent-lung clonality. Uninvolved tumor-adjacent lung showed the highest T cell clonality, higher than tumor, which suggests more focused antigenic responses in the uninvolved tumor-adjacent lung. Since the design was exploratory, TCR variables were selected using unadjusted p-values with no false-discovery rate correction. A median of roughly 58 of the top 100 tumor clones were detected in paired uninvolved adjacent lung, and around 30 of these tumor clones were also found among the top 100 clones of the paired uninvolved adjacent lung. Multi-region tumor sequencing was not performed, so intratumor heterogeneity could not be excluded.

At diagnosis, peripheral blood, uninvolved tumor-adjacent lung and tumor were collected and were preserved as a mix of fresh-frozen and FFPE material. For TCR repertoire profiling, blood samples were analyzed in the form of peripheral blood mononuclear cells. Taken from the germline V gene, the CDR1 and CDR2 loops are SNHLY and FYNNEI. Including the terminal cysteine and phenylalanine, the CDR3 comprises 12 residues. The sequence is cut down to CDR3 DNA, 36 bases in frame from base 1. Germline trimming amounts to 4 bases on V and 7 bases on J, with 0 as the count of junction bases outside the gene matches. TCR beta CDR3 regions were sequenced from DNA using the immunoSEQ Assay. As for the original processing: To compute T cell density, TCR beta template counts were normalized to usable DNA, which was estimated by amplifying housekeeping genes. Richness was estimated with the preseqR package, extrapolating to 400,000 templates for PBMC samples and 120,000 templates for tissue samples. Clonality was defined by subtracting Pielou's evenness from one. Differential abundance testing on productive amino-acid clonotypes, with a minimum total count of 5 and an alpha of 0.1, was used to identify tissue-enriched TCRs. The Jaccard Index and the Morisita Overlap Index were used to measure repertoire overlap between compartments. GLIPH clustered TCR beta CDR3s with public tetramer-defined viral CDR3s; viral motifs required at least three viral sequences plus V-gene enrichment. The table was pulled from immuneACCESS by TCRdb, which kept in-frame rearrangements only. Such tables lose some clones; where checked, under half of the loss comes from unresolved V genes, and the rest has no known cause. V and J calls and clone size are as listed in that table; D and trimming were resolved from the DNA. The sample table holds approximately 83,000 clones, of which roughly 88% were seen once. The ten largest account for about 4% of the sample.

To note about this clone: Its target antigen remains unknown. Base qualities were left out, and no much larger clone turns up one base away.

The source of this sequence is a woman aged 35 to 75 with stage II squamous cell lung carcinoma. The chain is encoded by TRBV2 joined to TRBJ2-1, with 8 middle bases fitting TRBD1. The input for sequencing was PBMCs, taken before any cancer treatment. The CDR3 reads CASSGDRNEQFF. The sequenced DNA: TGTGCCAGCAGTGGGGACAGGAATGAGCAGTTCTTC.